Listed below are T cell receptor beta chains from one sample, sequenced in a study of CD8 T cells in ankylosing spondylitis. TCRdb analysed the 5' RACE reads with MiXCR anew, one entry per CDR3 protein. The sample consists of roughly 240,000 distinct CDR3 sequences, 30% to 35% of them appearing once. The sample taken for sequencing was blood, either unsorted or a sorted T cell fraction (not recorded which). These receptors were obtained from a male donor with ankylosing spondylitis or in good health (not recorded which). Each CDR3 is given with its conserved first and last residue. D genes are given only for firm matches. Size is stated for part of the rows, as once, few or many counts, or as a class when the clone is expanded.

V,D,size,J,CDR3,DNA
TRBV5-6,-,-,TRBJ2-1,CASSLGSPLEFF,TGTGCCAGCAGCTTGGGGTCCCCTTTGGAGTTCTTC
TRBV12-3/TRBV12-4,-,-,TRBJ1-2,CASTSGSFYGYTF,TGTGCCAGCACCTCGGGCAGCTTTTATGGCTACACCTTC
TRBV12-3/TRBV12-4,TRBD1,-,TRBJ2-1,CASSDRGFEQFF,TGTGCCAGCAGCGACAGGGGTTTTGAGCAGTTCTTC
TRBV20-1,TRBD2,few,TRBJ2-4,CSAHRTSGGYSKNIQYF,TGCAGTGCTCACCGGACTAGCGGGGGGTATTCCAAAAACATTCAGTACTTC
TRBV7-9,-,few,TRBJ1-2,CASSLKVDGYTF,TGTGCCAGCAGCCTCAAAGTAGATGGCTACACCTTC
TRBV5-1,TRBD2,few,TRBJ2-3,CASSLPSGGADTQYF,TGCGCCAGCAGCTTGCCTAGCGGGGGGGCAGATACGCAGTATTTT
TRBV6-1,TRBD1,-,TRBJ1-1,CASSEPWTGSPFF,TGTGCCAGCAGTGAACCCTGGACAGGGAGCCCTTTCTTT
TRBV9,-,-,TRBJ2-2,CASSPGPYTGELFF,TGTGCCAGCAGCCCAGGGCCCTACACCGGGGAGCTGTTTTTT
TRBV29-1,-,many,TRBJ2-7,CSVLSDRRGYEQYF,TGCAGCGTTCTGTCAGACAGGCGGGGCTACGAGCAGTACTTC
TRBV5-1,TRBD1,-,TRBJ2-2,CASSQDRGLVGTGELFF,TGCGCCAGCAGCCAGGACAGGGGGCTGGTCGGCACCGGGGAGCTGTTTTTT
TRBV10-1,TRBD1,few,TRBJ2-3,CASSDRGLVDTQYF,TGCGCCAGCAGCGACAGGGGTTTGGTAGATACGCAGTATTTT
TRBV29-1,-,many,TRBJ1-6,CSVAIGVGSPLHF,TGCAGCGTCGCTATTGGGGTTGGGTCACCCCTCCACTTT
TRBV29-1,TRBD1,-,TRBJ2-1,CSVGQGAVIYNEQFF,TGCAGCGTCGGACAGGGGGCCGTTATATACAATGAGCAGTTCTTC
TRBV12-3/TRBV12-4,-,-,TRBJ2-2,CASSLGQTNTGELFF,TGTGCCAGCAGTTTAGGGCAGACGAACACCGGGGAGCTGTTTTTT
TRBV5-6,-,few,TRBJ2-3,CASSLGGRPTDTQYF,TGTGCCAGCAGCTTGGGAGGGAGGCCCACAGATACGCAGTATTTT
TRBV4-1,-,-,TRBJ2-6,CASSQGRDRVSSGANVLTF,TGCGCCAGCAGCCAAGGGAGGGACAGAGTTTCCTCTGGGGCCAACGTCCTGACTTTC
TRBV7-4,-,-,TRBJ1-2,CASTPRVRRSQNYGYTF,TGTGCCAGCACCCCCCGGGTTCGGCGCAGCCAAAACTATGGCTACACCTTC
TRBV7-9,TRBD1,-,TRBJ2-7,CASSPRTGLIYEQYF,TGTGCCAGCAGCCCACGGACAGGGCTCATCTACGAGCAGTACTTC
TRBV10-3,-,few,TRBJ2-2,CAIRRQGTGELFF,TGTGCCATCAGACGCCAGGGTACCGGGGAGCTGTTTTTT
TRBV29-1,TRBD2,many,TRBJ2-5,CSVEGLAGQETQYF,TGCAGCGTTGAAGGACTAGCGGGACAAGAGACCCAGTACTTC
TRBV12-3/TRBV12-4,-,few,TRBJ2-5,CASSLDRRLLSQETQYF,TGTGCCAGCAGTTTAGATAGGCGGCTCCTCTCCCAAGAGACCCAGTACTTC
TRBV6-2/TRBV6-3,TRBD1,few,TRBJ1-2,CASSQNDRANGYTF,TGTGCCAGCAGCCAAAACGACAGGGCGAATGGCTACACCTTC
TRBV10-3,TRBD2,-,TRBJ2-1,CAISGRGAYNEQFF,TGTGCCATCAGTGGGCGGGGGGCCTACAATGAGCAGTTCTTC
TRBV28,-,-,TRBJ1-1,CASSLGTREMNTEAFF,TGTGCCAGCAGTTTGGGGACACGGGAGATGAACACTGAAGCTTTCTTT
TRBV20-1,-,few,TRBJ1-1,CSARAAVEAFF,TGCAGTGCTAGAGCGGCGGTTGAAGCTTTCTTT
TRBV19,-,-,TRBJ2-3,CASSVTSTDTQYF,TGTGCCAGTAGTGTTACGAGCACAGATACGCAGTATTTT
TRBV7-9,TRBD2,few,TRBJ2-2,CASLRGTGELFF,TGTGCCAGCCTGCGGGGGACCGGGGAGCTGTTTTTT
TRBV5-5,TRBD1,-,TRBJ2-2,CASSLDQGADTGELFF,TGTGCCAGCAGCTTGGATCAGGGGGCCGACACCGGGGAGCTGTTTTTT
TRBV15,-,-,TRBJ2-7,CATSREGGRSSYEQYF,TGTGCCACCAGCAGAGAGGGGGGTCGAAGCTCCTACGAGCAGTACTTC
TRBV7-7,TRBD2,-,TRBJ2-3,CASSLEVAGPTTDTQYF,TGTGCCAGCAGCTTAGAGGTAGCGGGGCCAACGACAGATACGCAGTATTTT
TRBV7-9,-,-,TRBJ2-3,CASSEGGPSTDTQYF,TGTGCCAGCAGCGAGGGGGGCCCAAGCACAGATACGCAGTATTTT
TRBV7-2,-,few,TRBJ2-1,CASTQGGAYNEQFF,TGTGCCAGCACCCAGGGGGGGGCCTACAATGAGCAGTTCTTC
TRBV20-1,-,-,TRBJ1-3,CSAVPQDSGNTIYF,TGCAGTGCTGTCCCTCAGGACTCTGGAAACACCATATATTTT
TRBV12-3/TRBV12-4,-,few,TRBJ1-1,CASSRTQGTADEAFF,TGTGCCAGCAGCCGCACCCAGGGAACCGCGGATGAAGCTTTCTTT
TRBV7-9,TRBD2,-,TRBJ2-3,CASSRRKVAGRDTQYF,TGTGCCAGCAGCCGGCGGAAGGTAGCGGGGAGAGATACGCAGTATTTT
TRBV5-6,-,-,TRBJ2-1,CASSSKGTPVYNEQFF,TGTGCCAGCAGCTCTAAGGGGACCCCAGTCTACAATGAGCAGTTCTTC
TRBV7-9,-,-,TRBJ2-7,CASSPLRGRDRDEQYF,TGTGCCAGCAGCCCCCTCCGGGGACGGGACCGAGACGAGCAGTACTTC
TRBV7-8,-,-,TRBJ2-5,CASSPPWPQETQYF,TGTGCCAGCAGCCCTCCTTGGCCCCAAGAGACCCAGTACTTC
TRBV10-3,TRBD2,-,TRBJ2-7,CATPGLAFEQYF,TGTGCCACCCCGGGACTAGCGTTCGAGCAGTACTTC
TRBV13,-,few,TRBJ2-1,CASSWGPHEQFF,TGTGCCAGCAGCTGGGGTCCCCATGAGCAGTTCTTC
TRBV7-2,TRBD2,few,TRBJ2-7,CASSLGLAGDYEQYF,TGTGCCAGCAGCCTTGGACTAGCGGGGGACTACGAGCAGTACTTC
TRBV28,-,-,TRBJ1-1,CASSGTLRTEAFF,TGTGCCAGCAGTGGTACCCTGAGGACTGAAGCTTTCTTT
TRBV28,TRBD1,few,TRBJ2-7,CASSSITGGNYEQYF,TGTGCCAGCAGCTCAATTACAGGGGGGAACTACGAGCAGTACTTC
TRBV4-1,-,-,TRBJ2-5,CASSQEGRRGSETQYF,TGCGCCAGCAGCCAAGAAGGGCGCAGGGGCAGCGAGACCCAGTACTTC
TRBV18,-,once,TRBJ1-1,CASSPRARARDTEAFF,TGTGCCAGCTCACCACGGGCGCGGGCAAGGGACACTGAAGCTTTCTTT
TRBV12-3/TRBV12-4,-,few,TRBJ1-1,CASRDGGLTEAFF,TGTGCCAGCAGGGACGGTGGGCTCACTGAAGCTTTCTTT
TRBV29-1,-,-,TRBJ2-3,CSVKGVVTDTQYF,TGCAGCGTTAAGGGGGTTGTAACAGATACGCAGTATTTT
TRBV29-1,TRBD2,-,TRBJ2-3,CSGERGRTDTQYF,TGCAGCGGGGAGCGGGGGAGGACAGATACGCAGTATTTT
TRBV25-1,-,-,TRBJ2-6,CASSRGQHSGANVLTF,TGTGCCAGCAGTCGAGGTCAGCACTCTGGGGCCAACGTCCTGACTTTC